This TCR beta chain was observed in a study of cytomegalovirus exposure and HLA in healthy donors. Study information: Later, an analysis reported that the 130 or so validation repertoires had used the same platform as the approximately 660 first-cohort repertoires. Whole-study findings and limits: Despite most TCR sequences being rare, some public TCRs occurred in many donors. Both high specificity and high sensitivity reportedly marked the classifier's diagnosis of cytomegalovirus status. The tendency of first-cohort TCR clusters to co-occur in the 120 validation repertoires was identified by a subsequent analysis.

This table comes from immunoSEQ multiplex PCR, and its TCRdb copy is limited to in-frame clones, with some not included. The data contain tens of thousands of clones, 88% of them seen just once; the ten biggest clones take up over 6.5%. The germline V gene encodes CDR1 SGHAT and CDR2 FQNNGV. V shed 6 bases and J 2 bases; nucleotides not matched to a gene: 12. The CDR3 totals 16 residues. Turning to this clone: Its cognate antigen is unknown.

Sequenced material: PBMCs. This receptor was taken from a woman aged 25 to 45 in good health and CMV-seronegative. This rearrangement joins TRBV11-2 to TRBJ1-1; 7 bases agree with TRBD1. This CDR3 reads CASRTTITGENTEAFF. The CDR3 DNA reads TGTGCCAGCAGGACGACGATTACAGGGGAAAACACTGAAGCTTTCTTT.